A selection of T cell receptor beta chains follows, all from one sample in a study of blood T cell repertoires in COVID-19. Sequenced by immunoSEQ multiplex PCR; TCRdb stores in-frame clones only, minus some. Here the sample spans approximately 120,000 clones, just under 90% being singletons. The sample comprised peripheral blood. The receptor set was obtained from a human donor in a cohort sampled during active COVID-19. The CDR3 runs from the conserved cysteine through the conserved F or W. Fields, in order: J gene, V gene, D gene, clone size, CDR3 protein, CDR3 DNA. A D gene is named only where the DNA matches it firmly. A row's size may be missing; if present it is once, few, many or a size class.

J gene: TRBJ1-2
V gene: TRBV5-5
D gene: TRBD1
clone size: .
CDR3 protein: CASSLGVGQGNYGYTF
CDR3 DNA: TGTGCCAGCAGCTTGGGGGTGGGACAGGGGAACTATGGCTACACCTTC

J gene: TRBJ1-5
V gene: TRBV28
D gene: TRBD1
clone size: once
CDR3 protein: CASRQTGVLNQPQHF
CDR3 DNA: TGTGCCAGCAGACAAACAGGGGTACTCAATCAGCCCCAGCATTTT

J gene: TRBJ2-5
V gene: TRBV10-2
D gene: .
clone size: .
CDR3 protein: CASSDSGSPETQYF
CDR3 DNA: TGCGCCAGCAGTGACTCCGGGAGCCCAGAGACCCAGTACTTC

J gene: TRBJ2-2
V gene: TRBV7-3
D gene: .
clone size: .
CDR3 protein: CASSPSTGELFF
CDR3 DNA: TGTGCCAGCAGCCCCTCCACCGGGGAGCTGTTTTTT

J gene: TRBJ1-5
V gene: TRBV5-6
D gene: TRBD1
clone size: .
CDR3 protein: CASSSTSGQGKGNQPQHF
CDR3 DNA: TGTGCCAGCAGTTCGACATCGGGACAGGGAAAGGGCAATCAGCCCCAGCATTTT

J gene: TRBJ1-1
V gene: TRBV18
D gene: .
clone size: .
CDR3 protein: CASSPETANTEAFF
CDR3 DNA: TGTGCCAGCTCGCCTGAGACAGCGAACACTGAAGCTTTCTTT

J gene: TRBJ2-7
V gene: TRBV7-2
D gene: .
clone size: once
CDR3 protein: CASSLSRQAGYEQYF
CDR3 DNA: TGTGCCAGCAGCTTAAGTCGGCAGGCTGGCTACGAGCAGTACTTC

J gene: TRBJ2-5
V gene: TRBV5-1
D gene: .
clone size: .
CDR3 protein: CASSLQYQETQYF
CDR3 DNA: TGCGCCAGCAGCTTGCAGTACCAAGAGACCCAGTACTTC

J gene: TRBJ1-1
V gene: TRBV5-4
D gene: .
clone size: .
CDR3 protein: CASSLDSSLSMNTEAFF
CDR3 DNA: TGTGCCAGCAGCTTGGACAGTAGTTTAAGTATGAACACTGAAGCTTTCTTT

J gene: TRBJ2-3
V gene: TRBV2
D gene: TRBD1
clone size: .
CDR3 protein: CASRERQGGISDTQYF
CDR3 DNA: TGTGCCAGCAGGGAACGACAGGGGGGTATTTCAGATACGCAGTATTTT